Below, one TCR beta chain is given with its context. Its antigen is unidentified. These data originate in a study of CD8 T cells in ankylosing spondylitis. Study-level points and caveats: Ankylosing spondylitis blood appeared to carry a characteristic TCR beta motif of roughly 8 highly homologous variants.

A quantitative 5'-RACE method, one with molecular barcodes, was used to make TCR beta libraries. From the 5' RACE reads, TCRdb called clonotypes with MiXCR, one entry per CDR3 protein. This table has 350,000 to 550,000 distinct CDR3 sequences, approximately 26% appearing once. The ends lost 6 bases at V and 4 bases at J; junction bases unmatched: 6. CDR3 length: 15 residues. The origin of this receptor is a male donor with ankylosing spondylitis. The specimen was blood, either unsorted or a sorted T cell fraction (not recorded which). The gene calls are TRBV12-3 or TRBV12-4 and TRBJ2-1; 10 nucleotides match TRBD2. CDR3 sequence reads: CASSTSGNRYNEQFF. The DNA of the CDR3 is TGTGCCAGCAGCACTAGCGGGAATAGATACAATGAGCAGTTCTTC.